Sequencing of this T cell receptor (beta chain) was carried out in a study of T cell responses to AZD1222 COVID-19 vaccine. The protocol was immunoSEQ multiplex PCR, while the TCRdb copy is restricted to in-frame clones and leaves out a portion. The table lists 150,000 to 160,000 clones, 85% to 95% of them singletons, with less than 1.6% in the top ten. This CDR3 contains 16 residues. Per germline, CDR1 SGHDT and CDR2 YYEEEE. The V and J ends lost 3 bases and 5 bases respectively, with 20 bases between them. Source: peripheral blood, taken 28 days after the second AZD1222 dose. The clonotype was recovered from an adult who received the AZD1222 COVID-19 vaccine. V usage is TRBV5-6 and J usage is TRBJ1-2, with D possibly TRBD1 on 6 matching bases. CDR3 residues: CASSWAPARGGYGYTF. The CDR3 bases are TGTGCCAGCAGCTGGGCCCCCGCCAGGGGTGGGTATGGCTACACCTTC.